What follows are 12 T cell receptor beta chains derived from one specimen sequenced in a study of cytomegalovirus exposure and HLA in healthy donors. The PCR used 60 Vbeta and 13 Jbeta primers. The protocol was immunoSEQ multiplex PCR, while the TCRdb copy is restricted to in-frame clones and leaves out a portion. The sample contains hundreds of thousands of clones, roughly 80% of which appear only once. Material for sequencing was PBMCs. All receptors derive from a man younger than 45 in good health and CMV-seronegative.

The chain combines TRBV5-6 with TRBJ2-7; TRBD2 agrees at 10 bases. Germline V gene sequence: CDR1 SGHDT, CDR2 YYEEEE. The junction had 7 bases not matched to a gene; V was cut back by 4 bases and J by 3 bases. CDR3 size: 15 residues. The CDR3 is CASSPTKRGGYEQYF. CDR3 nucleotide sequence: TGTGCCAGCAGCCCGACCAAGCGGGGGGGCTACGAGCAGTACTTC.

The V and J genes are TRBV6-5 and TRBJ1-6, with 11 bases identical to TRBD1. The CDR3 covers 14 residues. J was trimmed by 9 bases and V by 2 bases; bases with no gene match: 0. Germline values: CDR1 MNHEY, CDR2 SVGAGI. DNA for the CDR3: TGTGCCAGCAGTTACGGGACAGGGGGTTCACCCCTCCACTTT. Protein: CASSYGTGGSPLHF.

V is TRBV7-6 and J is TRBJ1-2; D is perhaps TRBD1 (6 bases). From germline, CDR1 is SGHVS and CDR2 FNYEAQ. This CDR3 is 15 amino acids long. The V gene lost 0 bases and the J gene lost 7 bases, with 15 bases spanning the gap. As DNA, the CDR3 is TGTGCCAGCAGCTTAGCCGAGGGGGGGGCAGGTGGCTACACCTTC. Translation gives CASSLAEGGAGGYTF.

The chain links TRBV7-9 to TRBJ2-2; maybe TRBD1 (6 bases). Trimming shortened V by 4 bases and J by 0 bases, and 15 bases separated the two germline ends. Germline-derived CDR1 and CDR2 are SEHNR and FQNEAQ (reference sequence). This CDR3 is 17 amino acids long. The CDR3, as DNA: TGTGCCAGCAGCTCCCCTGAGGGGGTCCCGAACACCGGGGAGCTGTTTTTT. Translated: CASSSPEGVPNTGELFF.

In DNA form, the CDR3 reads TGTGCGACGCAAGGGGACAGCTTTAACTATGGCTACACCTTC. Its protein is CATQGDSFNYGYTF. The chain carries TRBV28 and TRBJ1-2; 7 nucleotides align to TRBD1. There are 14 residues in the CDR3. Germline values: CDR1 MDHEN, CDR2 SYDVKM.

V is TRBV18 and J is TRBJ1-1; 7 nucleotides align to TRBD1. CDR1 and CDR2 from the germline V gene are KGHSH and LQKENI. V shed 5 bases and J 4 bases; nucleotides not matched to a gene: 10. CDR3 length: 15 amino acids. As DNA, the CDR3 is TGTGCCAGCTCAGCGTTGGCTACAGGGGCCACTGAAGCTTTCTTT. Protein sequence: CASSALATGATEAFF. The complete variable domain, with remaining parts taken from reference TRBV18 and TRBJ1-1, reads NAGVMQNPRHLVRRRGQEARLRCSPMKGHSHVYWYRQLPEEGLKFMVYLQKENIIDESGMPKERFSAEFPKEGPSILRIQQVVRGDSAAYFCASSALATGATEAFFGQGTRLTVV.

The rearrangement links TRBV2 to TRBJ1-4, with a weak D call TRBD1 (5 bases). CDR1 SNHLY and CDR2 FYNNEI come from the germline V gene. The CDR3 spans 14 residues. V was trimmed by 6 bases and J by 4 bases, leaving 12 bases between them. The CDR3 sequence: CASRKDKVNEKLFF. CDR3 bases: TGTGCCAGCAGAAAGGACAAGGTTAATGAAAAACTGTTTTTT.

The chain combines TRBV2 with TRBJ1-3; D call uncertain. Per germline, CDR1 SNHLY and CDR2 FYNNEI. Between the trimmed V and J ends, which lost 7 bases and 0 bases, there was a span of 16 bases. The CDR3 has 16 amino acids. The CDR3 is CASKREPAISGNTIYF. CDR3 nucleotides: TGTGCCAGCAAGAGGGAGCCTGCTATCTCTGGAAACACCATATATTTT.

The chain employs TRBV5-1 and TRBJ2-5, with 8 nucleotides matching TRBD1. The CDR3 is 15 residues long. Germline CDR1 SGHRS, CDR2 YFSETQ. Unmatched junction bases numbered 3, after V lost 2 bases and J lost 0 bases. The CDR3 DNA follows: TGCGCCAGCAGCTTTCAGGGGGCCAACCAAGAGACCCAGTACTTC. It is translated as CASSFQGANQETQYF. Based on the CDR3 plus reference TRBV5-1 and TRBJ2-5, the full variable domain is KAGVTQTPRYLIKTRGQQVTLSCSPISGHRSVSWYQQTPGQGLQFLFEYFSETQRNKGNFPGRFSGRQFSNSRSEMNVSTLELGDSALYLCASSFQGANQETQYFGPGTRLLVL.

The chain uses TRBV6-5 and TRBJ2-1, with D possibly TRBD2 on 6 matching bases. CDR3 size: 15 residues. The germline V gene has CDR1 MNHEY and CDR2 SVGAGI. With 2 bases removed from V and 3 bases from J, the gap between germline ends came to 11 bases. The DNA for the CDR3 is TGTGCCAGCAGTTACAGGGGTAGCGGCTACAATGAGCAGTTCTTC. It yields the protein CASSYRGSGYNEQFF.

This clone was seen once. The rearrangement uses TRBV7-9 and TRBJ2-1; perhaps TRBD1 as D (6 bases). The CDR3 extends over 16 amino acids. V was clipped by 2 bases and J by 4 bases, with 15 bases between them. Per the germline V gene, CDR1 is SEHNR and CDR2 is FQNEAQ (reference sequence). Here the CDR3 DNA reads TGTGCCAGCAGCTTACCTGGGACAAGGCTTTACAATGAGCAGTTCTTC. The encoded protein is CASSLPGTRLYNEQFF.

The V call is TRBV18, the J call TRBJ2-5, with TRBD1 identical over 9 bases. The CDR3 has 15 residues. V shed 6 bases and J 2 bases; nucleotides not matched to a gene: 7. From germline, CDR1 is KGHSH and CDR2 LQKENI. Written as DNA, the CDR3 is TGTGCCAGCTCGTCGACAGGGGGGTCACAAGAGACCCAGTACTTC. Its protein product is CASSSTGGSQETQYF.